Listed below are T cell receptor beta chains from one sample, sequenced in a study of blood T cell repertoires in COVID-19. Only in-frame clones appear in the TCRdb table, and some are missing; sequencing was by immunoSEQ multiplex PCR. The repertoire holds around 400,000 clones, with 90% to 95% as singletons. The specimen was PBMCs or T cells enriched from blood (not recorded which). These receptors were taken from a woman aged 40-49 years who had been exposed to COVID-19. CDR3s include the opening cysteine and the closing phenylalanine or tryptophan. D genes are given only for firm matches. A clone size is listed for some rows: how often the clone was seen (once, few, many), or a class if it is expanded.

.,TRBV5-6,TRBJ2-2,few,CASSLGLVAGELFF,TGTGCCAGCAGCTTGGGACTAGTAGCCGGGGAGCTGTTTTTT
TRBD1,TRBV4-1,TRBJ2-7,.,CASSQVNPPSDRPPNEQYF,TGCGCCAGCAGCCAAGTTAACCCCCCCTCGGACAGGCCCCCGAACGAGCAGTACTTC
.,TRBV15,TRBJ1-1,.,CATSRAGAEAFF,TGTGCCACCAGCAGAGCCGGGGCTGAAGCTTTCTTT
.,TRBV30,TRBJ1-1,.,CAWSVTENTEAFF,TGTGCCTGGAGTGTAACAGAGAACACTGAAGCTTTCTTT
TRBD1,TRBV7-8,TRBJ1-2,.,CASSLGGTGGVGYTF,TGTGCCAGCAGCTTAGGGGGGACAGGGGGCGTCGGCTACACCTTC
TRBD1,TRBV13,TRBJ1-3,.,CASSQGQGAIYF,TGTGCCAGCAGCCAGGGACAGGGGGCCATATATTTT
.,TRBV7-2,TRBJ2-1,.,CASSRNDFDNEQFF,TGTGCCAGCAGCCGGAATGACTTTGACAATGAGCAGTTCTTC
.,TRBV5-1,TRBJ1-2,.,CASSPLGLTNYGYTF,TGCGCCAGCAGCCCACTGGGACTCACTAACTATGGCTACACCTTC
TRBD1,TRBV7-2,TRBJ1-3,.,CASSLVGQGGSGNTIYF,TGTGCCAGCAGCTTAGTCGGGCAGGGGGGCTCTGGAAACACCATATATTTT
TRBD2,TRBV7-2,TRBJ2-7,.,CASSLGGISSYEQYF,TGTGCCAGCAGCTTGGGAGGGATCAGCTCCTACGAGCAGTACTTC
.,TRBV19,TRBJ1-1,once,CASSIPGWNTEAFF,TGTGCCAGTAGTATCCCCGGTTGGAACACTGAAGCTTTCTTT
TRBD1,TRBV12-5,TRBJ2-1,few,CASGLVLGTGGNEQFF,TGTGCTAGTGGTTTGGTATTGGGGACAGGGGGCAATGAGCAGTTCTTC
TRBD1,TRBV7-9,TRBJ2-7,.,CASSSVPGQGTYEQYF,TGTGCCAGCAGCTCCGTGCCGGGACAGGGAACCTACGAGCAGTACTTC
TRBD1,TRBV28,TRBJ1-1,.,CASSTTGPSTEAFF,TGTGCCAGCAGCACGACAGGGCCCTCCACTGAAGCTTTCTTT
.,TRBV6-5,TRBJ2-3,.,CASSYNLGYGQYF,TGTGCCAGCAGTTACAACCTAGGCTACGGGCAGTATTTT
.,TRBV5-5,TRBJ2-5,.,CASSLAGLQETQYF,TGTGCCAGCAGCTTGGCGGGGTTGCAAGAGACCCAGTACTTC
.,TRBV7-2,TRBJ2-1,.,CASSLVGYGEQFF,TGTGCCAGCAGCCTTGTAGGCTACGGGGAGCAGTTCTTC
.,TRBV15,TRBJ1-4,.,CATSRDQGGYEKLFF,TGTGCCACCAGCAGAGATCAGGGCGGTTATGAAAAACTGTTTTTT
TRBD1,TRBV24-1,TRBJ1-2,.,CATSEGQGRGYTF,TGTGCCACCAGTGAGGGACAGGGTCGGGGCTACACCTTC
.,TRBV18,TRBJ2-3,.,CASSPSTGQRDTQYF,TGTGCCAGCTCACCTTCCACTGGGCAAAGGGATACGCAGTATTTT
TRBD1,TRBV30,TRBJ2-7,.,CACTTGFGDEQYF,TGTGCCTGCACGACAGGGTTTGGCGACGAGCAGTACTTC
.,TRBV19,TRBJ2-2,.,CASIPRASNTGELFF,TGTGCCAGTATACCCAGGGCTTCGAACACCGGGGAGCTGTTTTTT
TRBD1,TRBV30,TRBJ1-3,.,CAWHQPGGKAGNTIYF,TGTGCCTGGCATCAACCAGGGGGAAAGGCTGGAAACACCATATATTTT
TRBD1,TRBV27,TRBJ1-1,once,CASSRDSYMNTEAFF,TGTGCCAGCAGTAGGGACAGCTATATGAACACTGAAGCTTTCTTT
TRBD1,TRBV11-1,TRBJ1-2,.,CASSEQGYYGYTF,TGTGCCAGCAGCGAACAGGGGTACTATGGCTACACCTTC
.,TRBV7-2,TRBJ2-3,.,CASSSVLAASTDTQYF,TGTGCCAGCAGCTCCGTTCTAGCCGCTAGCACAGATACGCAGTATTTT
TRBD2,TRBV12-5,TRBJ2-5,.,CASGLVVAGVGRETQYF,TGTGCTAGTGGTTTGGTAGTAGCGGGGGTCGGTAGGGAGACCCAGTACTTC
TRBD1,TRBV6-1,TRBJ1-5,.,CASSEYHRGQNQPQHF,TGTGCCAGCAGTGAATACCACAGGGGGCAGAATCAGCCCCAGCATTTT
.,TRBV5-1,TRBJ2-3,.,CASSLGGLNTDTQYF,TGCGCCAGCAGCTTGGGGGGACTGAACACAGATACGCAGTATTTT
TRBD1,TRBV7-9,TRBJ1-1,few,CASRQGQGEAFF,TGTGCCAGCAGACAAGGACAGGGTGAAGCTTTCTTT
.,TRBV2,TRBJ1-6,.,CASTRGNPPLHF,TGTGCCAGCACCAGGGGTAACCCACCCCTCCACTTT
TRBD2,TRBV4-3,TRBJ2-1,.,CASSHDGKGLAANEQFF,TGCGCCAGCAGCCATGATGGTAAGGGACTAGCGGCCAATGAGCAGTTCTTC
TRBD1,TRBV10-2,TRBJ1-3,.,CASSESRGHGGNTIYF,TGCGCCAGCAGTGAGAGCAGGGGGCATGGGGGAAACACCATATATTTT
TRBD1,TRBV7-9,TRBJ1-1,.,CASSLRGGGITEAFF,TGTGCCAGCAGCTTAAGAGGAGGGGGCATCACTGAAGCTTTCTTT
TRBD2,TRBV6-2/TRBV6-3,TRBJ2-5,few,CASSYLLGLAGDQETQYF,TGTGCCAGCAGTTACCTCCTGGGACTAGCGGGGGACCAAGAGACCCAGTACTTC
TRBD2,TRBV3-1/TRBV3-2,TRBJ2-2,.,CASTSGGGAGELFF,TGTGCCAGCACCAGTGGTGGGGGGGCCGGGGAGCTGTTTTTT
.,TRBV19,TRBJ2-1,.,CASSISSRSYNEQFF,TGTGCCAGTAGTATATCGTCCAGGTCCTACAATGAGCAGTTCTTC
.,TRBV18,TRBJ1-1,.,CASSRGETTEAFF,TGTGCCAGCTCACGTGGGGAGACCACTGAAGCTTTCTTT
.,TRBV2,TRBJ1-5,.,CASSNQGVGQPQHF,TGTGCCAGCAGTAACCAGGGTGTTGGGCAGCCCCAGCATTTT
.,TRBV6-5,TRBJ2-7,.,CASRGTGLYEQYF,TGTGCCAGCAGAGGTACGGGTTTGTACGAGCAGTACTTC
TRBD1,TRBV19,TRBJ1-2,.,CASSIDLASGTGRIFYGYTF,TGTGCCAGTAGTATAGATTTGGCCTCCGGGACAGGGAGGATATTTTATGGCTACACCTTC
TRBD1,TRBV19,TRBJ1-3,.,CASTETGLGNTIYF,TGTGCCAGTACCGAGACAGGGCTCGGAAACACCATATATTTT
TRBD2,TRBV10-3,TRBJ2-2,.,CAISGTSGQNTGELFF,TGTGCCATCAGTGGGACTAGCGGTCAGAACACCGGGGAGCTGTTTTTT
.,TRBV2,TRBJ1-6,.,CASRRHRDISSPLHF,TGTGCCAGCAGGCGTCATCGGGACATTAGTTCACCCCTCCACTTT
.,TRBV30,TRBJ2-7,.,CAWSVRELSYEQYF,TGTGCCTGGAGTGTCCGGGAGTTATCCTACGAGCAGTACTTC
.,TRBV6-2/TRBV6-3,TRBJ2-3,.,CASSYSRADFSTDTQYF,TGTGCCAGCAGTTACTCGAGGGCAGATTTTAGCACAGATACGCAGTATTTT
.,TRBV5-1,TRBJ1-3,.,CASSPTGSGNTIYF,TGCGCCAGCAGCCCGACGGGGTCTGGAAACACCATATATTTT
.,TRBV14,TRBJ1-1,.,CASSFRAAGTEAFF,TGTGCCAGCAGCTTCAGAGCCGCGGGGACTGAAGCTTTCTTT
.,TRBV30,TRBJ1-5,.,CAWSAGVGIQPQHF,TGTGCCTGGAGTGCCGGGGTTGGGATTCAGCCCCAGCATTTT
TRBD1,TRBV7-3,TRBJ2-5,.,CASSLTGPGTGGVTQYF,TGTGCCAGCAGCTTAACGGGGCCCGGGACAGGGGGAGTGACCCAGTACTTC
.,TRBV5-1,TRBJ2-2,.,CASSLGQLLNTGELFF,TGCGCCAGCAGCTTGGGACAGCTTTTGAACACCGGGGAGCTGTTTTTT